This TCR beta chain was retrieved from a study of OX40 agonist ivuxolimab in advanced cancers. Study as a whole: Patients undergoing dose escalation presented with hepatocellular carcinoma, melanoma, renal cell or head and neck cancer. Eligibility admitted prior anti-PD-1, anti-PD-L1 or anti-CTLA-4 therapy; 30% to 40% had some. General study findings and limits: The average count of expanded clones was higher among CD8+ T cells than among CD4+. The CD4+ and CD8+ T cells in the blood had expanded clonally by week 6 at 0.1 to 3.0 mg/kg.

Repertoires were generated with immunoSEQ multiplex PCR, while TCRdb's copy carries only in-frame clones and drops some. The repertoire holds around 70,000 clones, with less than 95% as singletons. Note on this clone: No antigen is known for it.

The sequenced sample was CD4+ or CD8+ T cells sorted from blood, obtained in a trial of the OX40 agonist ivuxolimab. The source of this sequence is an adult with an advanced solid tumor such as melanoma, head and neck, liver or kidney cancer.

The CDR3 protein is CASSTGTGGGETQYF. For the CDR3, the DNA is TGCGCCAGCAGCACCGGGACAGGCGGAGGAGAGACCCAGTACTTC. V is TRBV5-1 and J is TRBJ2-5; 8 bases map to TRBD1. CDR1 is SGHRS and CDR2 is YFSETQ in the germline V gene. This CDR3 comprises 15 residues. V lost 4 bases to trimming and J lost 4 bases; unmatched junction nucleotides: 9.